The next 4 T cell receptor beta chains were all read from a single sample in a study of blood T cells in healthy people across ages. A second PCR of roughly 7 to 11 cycles used a sample-barcoded 5' primer and a J-beta primer mix. A single record per CDR3 protein comes from TCRdb applying MiXCR to the 5' RACE reads. This table holds about 640,000 distinct CDR3 sequences, about 28% found once. Sequenced: blood. The receptors were gathered from a woman of 80 years or more in good health.

The rearrangement uses TRBV6-5 and TRBJ1-1; D is perhaps TRBD1 (5 bases). Between the trimmed V and J ends, which lost 4 bases and 1 base, there was a span of 10 bases. The length of the CDR3 is 14 residues. Germline loops: CDR1 MNHEY, CDR2 SVGAGI. The CDR3 coding sequence is TGTGCCAGCAGTTTCGACACAGGGAACACTGAAGCTTTCTTT. It specifies CASSFDTGNTEAFF.

This clonotype was seen repeatedly, ten times or more. The chain carries TRBV6-1 and TRBJ1-2, with 9 bases lining up with TRBD1. After removal of 7 bases from V and 5 bases from J, the junction contained 17 bases not matched to a gene. There are 17 residues in the CDR3. CDR1 MNHNS and CDR2 SASEGT come from the germline V gene. The CDR3 region has the DNA TGTGCCAGCACCGAGGCCCGGACAGGGGCTTCGGAGTATGGCTACACCTTC. It is translated as CASTEARTGASEYGYTF.

This clonotype was counted between two and nine times. V and J are TRBV6-5 and TRBJ1-1; TRBD1 might be the D (6 bases). Between the trimmed V and J ends, which lost 6 bases and 6 bases, there was a span of 14 bases. The CDR3 contains 13 residues. Germline V gene sequence: CDR1 MNHEY, CDR2 SVGAGI. CDR3 sequence: CASSQPSGAEAFF. Here the CDR3 DNA reads TGTGCCAGCAGCCAACCCTCAGGGGCTGAAGCTTTCTTT.

This clonotype has a handful of counts. A much larger clone differs from this one at a single base, so this may be a read error. This sequence joins TRBV15 and TRBJ2-7, with TRBD2 as a possible D gene (7 bases). This CDR3 has 16 residues. The germline CDR1 and CDR2 sequences are LNHNV and YYDKDF (reference sequence). V was shortened by 4 bases and J by 7 bases, with 23 bases between the two germline ends. The CDR3, as DNA: TGTGCCACCAGCATCCTCTCCCCGGGGGGCGGCTATGAGCAGTACTTC. The encoded protein is CATSILSPGGGYEQYF.